Below, one T cell receptor beta chain is given with its context. Its antigen is not identified. TCRdb independently ran MiXCR on the reads; one entry per CDR3 protein. The sample yields 650,000 to 900,000 distinct CDR3 sequences, just under 30% seen once. The data were obtained in a study of T cell repertoires in cytomegalovirus infection. Study-wide context: Public TCR beta signatures indicated both CMV infection and matching HLA type. The study, taken as a whole, reports: The study identified carriers of CMV plus the relevant HLA from cumulative public TCR beta family frequency. In two of eight donors, the top clonotype was HLA-C-restricted CMV-specific.

Trimming removed 11 bases at V and 7 bases at J, with 8 bases between. The CDR3 spans 10 residues. Germline assignment: CDR1 MNHEY and CDR2 SVGEGT. The chain employs TRBV6-2 or TRBV6-3 and TRBJ2-2; D remains ambiguous. This receptor was taken from a human donor in good health (CMV status not recorded). Some clones in this sample may be carry-over from other donors' samples. This specimen consisted of cultured CD8+ T cells from PBMCs, obtained from culture after CMV antigen stimulation. CDR3 sequence: CALGFGELFF. The CDR3 DNA reads as TGTGCCTTGGGCTTCGGGGAGCTGTTTTTT.